A selection of T cell receptor beta chains follows, all from one sample in a study of regulatory T cells in long-lasting Graves disease. Via MiXCR, TCRdb re-called the multiplex PCR reads, giving one row per CDR3 protein. The repertoire includes some 200,000 distinct CDR3 sequences, around a fifth of them detected once, and about an eighth sits in the top ten. The sample was also linked to a second study, of T cells in Graves' hyperthyroidism and ophthalmopathy.

The specimen was peripheral blood mononuclear cells (PBMCs), collected at new diagnosis, from a patient treated with antithyroid drugs. Every receptor here comes from a woman aged 30 to 39 with Graves disease. Both conserved end residues are part of each CDR3. A D gene is named only where the DNA matches it firmly. A clone size is listed for some rows: how often the clone was seen (once, few, many), or a class if it is expanded.

.	many	TRBV6-2/TRBV6-3	TRBJ2-3	CASRTRFGVTSTDTQYF	TGTGCCAGCAGGACCCGCTTTGGGGTAACTAGCACAGATACGCAGTATTTT
.	.	TRBV20-1	TRBJ1-3	CSAREAGSGNTIYF	TGCAGTGCTAGGGAGGCAGGCTCTGGAAACACCATATATTTT
.	.	TRBV5-4	TRBJ1-1	CASSTPGLSTEAFF	TGTGCCAGCAGCACCCCAGGGTTGAGCACTGAAGCTTTCTTT
.	many	TRBV5-1	TRBJ1-1	CASSPGPTGYTEAFF	TGCGCCAGCAGCCCCGGCCCGACAGGTTACACTGAAGCTTTCTTT
TRBD1	few	TRBV2	TRBJ1-5	CASSTRQGSSRNQPQHF	TGTGCCAGCAGTACCCGACAGGGTTCCTCAAGAAATCAGCCCCAGCATTTT
.	many	TRBV5-1	TRBJ1-1	CASSLVGGLMNTEAFF	TGCGCCAGCAGCTTAGTAGGGGGTCTTATGAACACTGAAGCTTTCTTT
TRBD1	many	TRBV10-3	TRBJ2-7	CAISGTGNSYEQYF	TGTGCCATCAGTGGGACAGGTAACTCCTACGAGCAGTACTTC
.	many	TRBV4-1	TRBJ1-4	CASSQEGGGNEKLFF	TGCGCCAGCAGCCAAGAAGGGGGAGGAAATGAAAAACTGTTTTTT
.	.	TRBV19	TRBJ1-4	CASSIFASGSSTNEKLFF	TGTGCCAGTAGTATTTTTGCGTCGGGCAGCTCAACTAATGAAAAACTGTTTTTT
.	many	TRBV30	TRBJ1-2	CASSRGQAGYTF	TGTGCCTCTTCGAGAGGACAAGCTGGCTACACCTTC
.	.	TRBV20-1	TRBJ2-1	CSARRWFGGINEQFF	TGCAGTGCTAGGAGGTGGTTCGGAGGTATCAATGAGCAGTTCTTC
.	few	TRBV15	TRBJ2-3	CATSRDKTASTDTQYF	TGTGCCACCAGCAGAGATAAGACGGCTAGCACAGATACGCAGTATTTT
TRBD1	many	TRBV7-3	TRBJ1-6	CASRLGDRANSPLHF	TGTGCCAGCAGGTTGGGAGACAGGGCCAATTCACCCCTCCACTTT
TRBD1	many	TRBV25-1	TRBJ1-1	CASSPWTGTNTEAFF	TGTGCCAGCAGTCCCTGGACAGGGACGAACACTGAAGCTTTCTTT
TRBD2	many	TRBV27	TRBJ2-7	CASSPGLAGVLGSYEQYF	TGTGCCAGCAGTCCGGGACTAGCGGGAGTATTGGGCTCCTACGAGCAGTACTTC
.	.	TRBV9	TRBJ2-2	CASSVDGSTTGELFF	TGTGCCAGCAGCGTAGACGGCAGTACCACCGGGGAGCTGTTTTTT
.	many	TRBV11-3	TRBJ2-1	CASSTGAYNEQFF	TGTGCCAGCAGCACAGGAGCCTACAATGAGCAGTTCTTC
TRBD1	many	TRBV20-1	TRBJ1-2	CSASVPDPGQGLYGYTF	TGCAGTGCTAGTGTCCCCGACCCGGGACAGGGATTGTATGGCTACACCTTC
.	many	TRBV12-3/TRBV12-4	TRBJ2-5	CASSLSGQEETQYF	TGTGCCAGCAGTTTATCAGGCCAAGAAGAGACCCAGTACTTC
.	.	TRBV7-9	TRBJ1-1	CASSLTEDTEAFF	TGTGCCAGCAGCTTAACGGAGGACACTGAAGCTTTCTTT
.	many	TRBV6-1	TRBJ1-2	CATLGGLYGYTF	TGTGCCACCCTCGGCGGACTTTATGGCTACACCTTC
TRBD2	many	TRBV6-1	TRBJ2-2	CASTQRGGDTGELFF	TGTGCCAGCACTCAGCGGGGAGGAGACACCGGGGAGCTGTTTTTT
TRBD1	.	TRBV7-9	TRBJ1-1	CASRLGTGSGTEAFF	TGTGCCAGCAGATTAGGGACAGGGTCTGGCACTGAAGCTTTCTTT
TRBD2	many	TRBV12-3/TRBV12-4	TRBJ2-7	CASSPRGVGYEQYF	TGTGCCAGCAGTCCCCGGGGGGTGGGCTACGAGCAGTACTTC
.	.	TRBV27	TRBJ2-3	CASIHADTQYF	TGTGCCAGTATCCATGCAGATACGCAGTATTTT
.	few	TRBV6-1	TRBJ1-1	CASTRGITEAFF	TGTGCCAGCACACGGGGGATCACTGAAGCTTTCTTT
TRBD1	few	TRBV7-9	TRBJ2-7	CASSPGQGTNEQYF	TGTGCCAGCAGTCCCGGACAGGGGACGAACGAGCAGTACTTC
.	.	TRBV19	TRBJ1-3	CASSIGGAAGNTIYF	TGTGCCAGTAGTATAGGAGGCGCGGCGGGAAACACCATATATTTT
.	.	TRBV28	TRBJ1-2	CASGGGLANYGYTF	TGTGCCAGCGGAGGGGGTTTAGCCAACTATGGCTACACCTTC
.	many	TRBV3-1	TRBJ1-5	CASSQAEADQPQHF	TGTGCCAGCAGCCAGGCGGAGGCAGATCAGCCCCAGCATTTT
.	many	TRBV12-5	TRBJ2-5	CASGWGPLGAETQYF	TGTGCTAGTGGTTGGGGGCCCCTGGGGGCCGAGACCCAGTACTTC
.	many	TRBV12-5	TRBJ1-1	CASGLSSDLNTEAFF	TGTGCTAGTGGTTTGTCCTCCGATTTGAACACTGAAGCTTTCTTT
.	many	TRBV28	TRBJ1-2	CASRKGTYGYTF	TGTGCCAGCAGGAAAGGGACGTATGGCTACACCTTC
.	.	TRBV3-1	TRBJ2-1	CASSQASTFRNEQFF	TGTGCCAGCAGCCAAGCCTCAACCTTCCGCAATGAGCAGTTCTTC
.	many	TRBV7-9	TRBJ1-1	CASSPIPNTEAFF	TGTGCCAGCAGCCCCATCCCGAACACTGAAGCTTTCTTT
.	many	TRBV3-1	TRBJ2-3	CASSQDHTQYF	TGTGCCAGCAGCCAAGACCATACGCAGTATTTT
TRBD2	many	TRBV6-2/TRBV6-3	TRBJ2-7	CASSKAGASYEQYF	TGTGCCAGCAGTAAAGCGGGGGCGTCCTACGAGCAGTACTTC
.	many	TRBV30	TRBJ1-6	CAWSVGSDNSPLHF	TGTGCCTGGAGTGTTGGGAGCGATAATTCACCCCTCCACTTT
TRBD1	many	TRBV29-1	TRBJ2-5	CSVVGEDRGLPRETQYF	TGCAGCGTTGTGGGGGAGGACAGGGGACTACCAAGGGAGACCCAGTACTTC
TRBD1	many	TRBV6-2/TRBV6-3	TRBJ1-2	CASSPGQGARYGYTF	TGTGCCAGCAGTCCTGGACAGGGGGCACGATATGGCTACACCTTC
TRBD1	many	TRBV7-8	TRBJ1-6	CASSLAAGTGLSYSPLHF	TGTGCCAGCAGCTTAGCTGCCGGGACAGGTCTGTCCTATTCACCCCTCCACTTT
.	many	TRBV7-9	TRBJ1-5	CASGLDVPAAQPQHF	TGTGCCAGCGGCCTGGACGTTCCGGCCGCTCAGCCCCAGCATTTT
TRBD1	.	TRBV12-3/TRBV12-4	TRBJ2-7	CASSRQGVMVNEQYF	TGTGCCAGCAGTCGACAGGGAGTTATGGTAAACGAGCAGTACTTC
.	many	TRBV5-1	TRBJ2-1	CASSLLQGRTYNEQFF	TGCGCCAGCAGCTTGCTACAGGGAAGGACCTACAATGAGCAGTTCTTC
.	many	TRBV12-3/TRBV12-4	TRBJ1-1	CASSLAVEGAFF	TGTGCCAGCAGTTTAGCGGTAGAGGGGGCTTTCTTT
TRBD2	many	TRBV28	TRBJ2-2	CASIAGSNTGELFF	TGTGCCAGTATAGCGGGTTCGAACACCGGGGAGCTGTTTTTT
TRBD2	many	TRBV2	TRBJ2-1	CASSSPSQREGNEQFF	TGTGCCAGCAGCTCCCCCTCTCAACGGGAGGGTAATGAGCAGTTCTTC